The present entry profiles one TCR beta chain with its context. Some clones are missing from TCRdb's copy, which holds only in-frame ones; the method was immunoSEQ multiplex PCR. The sample consists of over 85,000 clones, roughly 84% of them appearing once. These data come from a study of control samples from healthy donors and cancer patients. The sequenced sample consisted of PBMCs. The receptor was derived from a man in his 70s with lung cancer.

CDR3 sequence (DNA): TGTGCCAGCAGCCAAGTCCGACACCGCAACCAGCAGGGCTACACCTTC. Translated: CASSQVRHRNQQGYTF. This rearrangement joins TRBV3-1 (or the pseudogene TRBV3-2) to TRBJ1-2; D is unresolved. V lost 1 base, J lost 8 bases, and 20 bases lay in between. The CDR3 runs to 16 residues. Germline lookup yields CDR1 LGHDT and CDR2 YNNKEL (reference sequence).